This TCR beta chain was profiled in a study of blood T cell repertoires in COVID-19 (dated by TCRdb to 2018 to 2021). Notes on the research overall: Collaborator samples came from the United States, Italy and Spain and covered acute and convalescent phases of COVID-19. The material from the prospective study consisted of cDNA or gDNA derived from T cells, B-cell-depleted T cells, or PBMCs. A de-identified subject ID, COVID-19 status, age in years and sex were almost always included in the sample metadata. The repertoires were made available in a free public database intended to serve as a resource for research on the immune response to SARS-CoV-2. The samples were drawn from the first 160 participants of the ongoing ImmuneRACE study and from over a thousand subjects provided by 6 global collaborators. Where available, HLA class I and class II types were obtained from metadata supplied by the sample provider rather than from assay-based typing. Subjects who had been exposed to COVID-19, were actively infected with it, or had recovered from it provided the deeply sampled blood TCRbeta repertoires that made up the dataset.

Another Seattle source contributed samples from volunteer blood donors who had recovered from COVID-19. Each collaborating institution followed its own protocols to collect whole blood in K2EDTA tubes. For TCRbeta analysis, collaborators shipped samples in one of three forms: frozen whole blood, isolated PBMCs, or DNA extracted from either of those sample types. TCRbeta CDR3 regions were amplified from genomic DNA using the immunoSEQ Assay, a bias-controlled multiplex PCR. The study's own analysis went as follows. The number of nucleated cells in each sample was estimated from the amplification of reference gene primers within the assay. Sequence reads were collapsed and filtered to measure the absolute abundance of every unique TCRbeta CDR3 rearrangement. Productive Simpson clonality was computed per sample as the square root of Simpson's diversity index over productive rearrangements. Imported from immuneACCESS, the table was reduced by TCRdb to in-frame sequences with V and J called. These copies leave out some clones; in studies compared against another copy, an unresolved V gene accounts for under half, and the cause of the remainder is not known. That table gives V, J and clone size, and the DNA gave D and trimming. The table for this sample lists around 280,000 clones; 86% of them were counted only once. The ten largest clones capture roughly 1.9% of the sample.

Points the paper makes about the study in general: Clinical and demographic metadata were provided uncurated, with the amount varying by source and participant.

A note on this clone: The target of this receptor is not known. No much larger clone is present one base from it, and per-base qualities are unavailable.

From the cysteine up to the phenylalanine, the CDR3 has a length of 15 residues. The DNA shown is the 45-base CDR3, in frame from base 1. The germline V gene (reference sequence) specifies LNHDA as CDR1 and SQIVND as CDR2. The germline ends are 9 bases apart after V is trimmed by 1 base and J by 2 bases. The sample consisted of peripheral blood. This TCR derives from a woman in her twenties or thirties who had recovered from COVID-19. Recombination connected TRBV19 to TRBJ1-5, with an unclear D gene assignment. Here is the DNA: TGTGCCAGTAGTATAGGGGGAGCTGGCAATCAGCCCCAGCATTTT. It translates as CASSIGGAGNQPQHF.